This T cell receptor (beta chain) was identified during a study of cytomegalovirus exposure and HLA in healthy donors. The study's findings and limits: A list of 150 to 200 TCR beta chains associated with cytomegalovirus was given.

The length of the CDR3 is 14 residues. Germline CDR1 and CDR2: SGDLS and YYNGEE. Trimming cost V 1 base and J 5 bases; bases outside gene matches: 1. The assay was immunoSEQ multiplex PCR, and TCRdb's table has in-frame clones only and misses some. This table has some 90,000 clones, about 83% appearing once. To note about this clone: Its specificity is not known.

The chain joins TRBV9 to TRBJ2-1; TRBD2 aligns across 9 bases. The sample comprised PBMCs. This TCR was sampled from a young woman in good health and CMV-seronegative. CDR3 protein: CASSVSSGNNEQFF. The CDR3 bases are TGTGCCAGCAGCGTATCTAGCGGGAACAATGAGCAGTTCTTC.